This T cell receptor (beta chain) was found in a study of vaccination and CD4 T cells after COVID-19. On the study more broadly: Participants received two doses of either BNT162b2 or mRNA-1273 vaccine. Overlapping spike peptides of SARS-CoV-2, HCoV-NL63, HCoV-OC43 and HCoV-229E stimulated the cells. As control conditions, cultures were given either a CEFX pool serving as positive control, an HIV-1 Nef pool, or no peptide at all.

Oncomine TCR Beta short-read sequencing was applied to DNA from cultured CD4+ T cells. TCRdb independently ran MiXCR on the PCR reads; one entry per CDR3 protein. The data contain fewer than 9,500 distinct CDR3 sequences, less than 80% of them singletons. This clonotype was counted between two and nine times. Its antigen is not identified. Sample treatment: approximately nine-day PBMC culture with coronavirus spike peptide pools or control peptides (ViraFEST assay). Germline V gives CDR1 MNHEY, CDR2 SMNVEV (reference sequence). The CDR3 runs 19 residues. This receptor was obtained from a human donor who had recovered from COVID-19. The rearrangement joins TRBV27 to TRBJ2-1; the match to TRBD1 covers 10 bases. TRBJ2-7 matches the DNA end more closely, so the J call is doubtful. Sequenced sample: CD4+ T cells from blood, cultured in vitro. The CDR3 DNA follows: TGTGCCAGCAGTACCTCTCGGGACAGGGGATTCAATAACCCCTACGAGCAGTACTTC. Protein: CASSTSRDRGFNNPYEQYF.